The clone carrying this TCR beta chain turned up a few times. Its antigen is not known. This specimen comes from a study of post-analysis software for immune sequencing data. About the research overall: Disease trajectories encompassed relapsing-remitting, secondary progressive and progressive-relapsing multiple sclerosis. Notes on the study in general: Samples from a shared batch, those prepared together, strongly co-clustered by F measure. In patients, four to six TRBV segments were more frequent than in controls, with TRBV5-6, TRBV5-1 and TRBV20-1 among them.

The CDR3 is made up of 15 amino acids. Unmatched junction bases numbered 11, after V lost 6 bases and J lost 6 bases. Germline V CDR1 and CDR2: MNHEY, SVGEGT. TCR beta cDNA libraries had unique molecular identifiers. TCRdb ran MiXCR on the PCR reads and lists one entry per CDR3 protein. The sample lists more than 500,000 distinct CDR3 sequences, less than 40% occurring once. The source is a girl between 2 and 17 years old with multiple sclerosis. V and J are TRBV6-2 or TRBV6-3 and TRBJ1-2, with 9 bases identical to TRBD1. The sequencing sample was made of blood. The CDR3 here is CASRQPGTGSNGYTF. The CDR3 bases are TGTGCCAGCAGACAACCCGGGACAGGGAGCAATGGCTACACCTTC.